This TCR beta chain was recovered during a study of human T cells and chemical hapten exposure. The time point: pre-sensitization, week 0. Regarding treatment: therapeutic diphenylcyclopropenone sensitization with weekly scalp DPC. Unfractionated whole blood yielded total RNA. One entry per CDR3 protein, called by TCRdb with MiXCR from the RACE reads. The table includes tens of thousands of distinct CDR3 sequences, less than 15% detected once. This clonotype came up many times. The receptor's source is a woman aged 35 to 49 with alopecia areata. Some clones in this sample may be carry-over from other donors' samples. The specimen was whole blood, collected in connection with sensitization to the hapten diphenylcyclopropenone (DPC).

This CDR3 is CASSIRQYDSNQPQHF. The CDR3 DNA sequence: TGTGCCAGTAGTATAAGACAGTACGATAGCAATCAGCCCCAGCATTTT. The genes are TRBV19 and TRBJ1-5; TRBD1 might be the D (5 bases). CDR1 and CDR2 (germline): LNHDA, SQIVND (reference sequence). There are 16 residues in the CDR3. V was clipped by 2 bases and J by 0 bases, with 11 bases between them.